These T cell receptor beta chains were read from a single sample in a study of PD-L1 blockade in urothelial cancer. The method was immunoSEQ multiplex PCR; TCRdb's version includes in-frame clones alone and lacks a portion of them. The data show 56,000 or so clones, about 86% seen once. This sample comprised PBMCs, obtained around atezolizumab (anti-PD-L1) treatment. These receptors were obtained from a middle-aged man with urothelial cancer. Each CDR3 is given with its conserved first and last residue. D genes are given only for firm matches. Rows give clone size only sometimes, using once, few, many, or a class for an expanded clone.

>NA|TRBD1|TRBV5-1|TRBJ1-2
TGCGCCAGCAGCCACGGGACAGGGATTAAAGGGGTCTATGGCTACACCTTC
CASSHGTGIKGVYGYTF
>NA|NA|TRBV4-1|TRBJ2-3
TGCGCCAGCAGCCTTCAAACCGGGATCACAGATACGCAGTATTTT
CASSLQTGITDTQYF
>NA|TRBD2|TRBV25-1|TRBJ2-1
TGTGCCAGCTCCTTAGCGGGAGCCCCCAATGAGCAGTTCTTC
CASSLAGAPNEQFF
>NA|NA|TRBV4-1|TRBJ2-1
TGCGCCAGCAGCCAGTCAGGGATAGATCTGTTCTTC
CASSQSGIDLFF
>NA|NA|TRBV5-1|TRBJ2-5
TGCGCCAGCAGCGCGGGACCGAGCCAAGAGACCCAGTACTTC
CASSAGPSQETQYF
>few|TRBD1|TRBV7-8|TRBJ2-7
TGTGCCAGCAGCTTAGGGGACAGGCGAGAGGAGCAGTACTTC
CASSLGDRREEQYF
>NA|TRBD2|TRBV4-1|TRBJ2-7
TGCGCCAGCAGCCAATCCACTAGCGGGAGTGGCACCCTGGGCGAGCAGTACTTC
CASSQSTSGSGTLGEQYF
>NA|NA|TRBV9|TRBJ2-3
TGTGCCAGCAGCCCCCACCCCGGAGGGAGTGCTACAGATACGCAGTATTTT
CASSPHPGGSATDTQYF
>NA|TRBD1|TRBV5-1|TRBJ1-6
TGCGCCAGCAGCTTGACAGGGACAGACGTACCCCTCCACTTT
CASSLTGTDVPLHF
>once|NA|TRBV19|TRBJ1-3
TGTGCCAGTAGTGCCACCTACTCTGGAAACACCATATATTTT
CASSATYSGNTIYF
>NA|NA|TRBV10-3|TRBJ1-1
TGTGCCATCAGTGTCAAGGGAGTAGAAGCTTTCTTT
CAISVKGVEAFF
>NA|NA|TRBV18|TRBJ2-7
TGTGCCAGCTCGCCCGGGACATCCTACGAGCAGTACTTC
CASSPGTSYEQYF
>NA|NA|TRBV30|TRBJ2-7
TGTGCCTGGAGTGTAGGTCCCGGCGGGACAGTTGGTGGGAAGCAGTACTTC
CAWSVGPGGTVGGKQYF
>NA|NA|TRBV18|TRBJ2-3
TGTGCCAGCTCACCCGGCGGAGATACGCAGTATTTT
CASSPGGDTQYF
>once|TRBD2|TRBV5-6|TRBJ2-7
TGTGCCAGCAGCTTGGGACTAGCGGACTCCTACGAGCAGTACTTC
CASSLGLADSYEQYF
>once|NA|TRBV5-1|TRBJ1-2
TGCGCCAGCAGATTGGCCGTGTTTAACTATGGCTACACCTTC
CASRLAVFNYGYTF
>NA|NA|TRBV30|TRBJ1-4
TGTGCCTGGAGTGGACAGCCCAATGAAAAACTGTTTTTT
CAWSGQPNEKLFF
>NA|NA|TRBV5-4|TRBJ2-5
TGTGCCAGCAGCCTGACAGGAAAAGAGACCCAGTACTTC
CASSLTGKETQYF
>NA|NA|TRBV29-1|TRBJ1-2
TGCAGCGTTGAAGTAGGGGTAGATGGCTACACCTTC
CSVEVGVDGYTF
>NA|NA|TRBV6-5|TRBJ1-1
TGTGCCAGCAGTTTCTCCAGCGGTAACACTGAAGCTTTCTTT
CASSFSSGNTEAFF